These T cell receptor beta chains were read from a single sample in a study of cytomegalovirus exposure and HLA in healthy donors. Libraries were prepared by immunoSEQ multiplex PCR; TCRdb keeps only in-frame clonotypes and omits some of them. The table shows about 150,000 clones, with approximately 71% occurring only once. Sequenced sample: PBMCs. These receptors all stem from a man younger than 40 in good health and CMV-seropositive. The CDR3 runs from the conserved cysteine through the conserved F or W. A D gene is named only where the DNA matches it firmly. The listing skips clone size in some rows; elsewhere it reads once, few, many or a size class.

>13|-|TRBV2|TRBJ1-5|-
CASKPYSNQPQHF
TGTGCCAGCAAGCCGTATAGCAATCAGCCCCAGCATTTT
>12|-|TRBV7-9|TRBJ1-1|-
CASDSRGAEAFF
TGTGCCAGCGACTCCCGGGGAGCTGAAGCTTTCTTT
>16|TRBD1|TRBV5-5|TRBJ1-1|-
CASSPRQGNMNTEAFF
TGTGCCAGCAGCCCAAGACAGGGGAACATGAACACTGAAGCTTTCTTT
>14|TRBD1|TRBV10-2|TRBJ2-5|once
CASSESGGKETQYF
TGCGCCAGCAGTGAGTCAGGGGGCAAAGAGACCCAGTACTTC
>13|-|TRBV12-5|TRBJ1-1|-
CASGFRGTTEAFF
TGTGCTAGTGGTTTCCGGGGGACCACTGAAGCTTTCTTT
>14|-|TRBV30|TRBJ2-1|-
CAWSPPGSVDEQFF
TGTGCCTGGAGTCCCCCGGGTAGCGTCGATGAGCAGTTCTTC
>15|-|TRBV19|TRBJ2-7|once
CASSTPGTSSYEQYF
TGTGCCAGTAGCACCCCCGGGACTTCCTCCTACGAGCAGTACTTC
>19|TRBD2|TRBV19|TRBJ2-6|-
CASSDPGLAGVVGANVLTF
TGTGCCAGTAGTGATCCGGGACTAGCGGGAGTGGTTGGGGCCAACGTCCTGACTTTC
>13|TRBD2|TRBV30|TRBJ2-3|-
CAWGPGGADTQYF
TGTGCCTGGGGACCGGGAGGGGCAGATACGCAGTATTTT
>11|-|TRBV30|TRBJ1-2|few
CAWSRGNGYTF
TGTGCCTGGAGTAGGGGAAATGGCTACACCTTC
>15|TRBD1|TRBV27|TRBJ1-1|-
CASNRDRGLWTEAFF
TGTGCCAGCAATCGGGACAGGGGGCTATGGACTGAAGCTTTCTTT
>15|TRBD2|TRBV19|TRBJ2-3|-
CASSRVREIGDTQYF
TGTGCCAGTAGTAGGGTGCGGGAGATAGGAGATACGCAGTATTTT
>15|-|TRBV9|TRBJ2-7|few
CASSVDGERRYEQYF
TGTGCCAGCAGCGTAGATGGGGAGAGGAGGTACGAGCAGTACTTC
>14|TRBD1|TRBV19|TRBJ1-5|-
CASSATGDYQPQHF
TGTGCCAGTAGTGCTACAGGGGATTATCAGCCCCAGCATTTT